The 3 T cell receptor beta chains below were found in one sample sequenced in a study of cytomegalovirus exposure and HLA in healthy donors. The primer mix had 60 Vbeta and 13 Jbeta primers. Assay: immunoSEQ multiplex PCR; the TCRdb copy retains only in-frame clones and omits some. The sample carries around 120,000 clones, 81% recorded once. The sequenced sample consisted of PBMCs. The source is a woman between 25 and 40 years old in good health and CMV-seronegative.

V gene TRBV28 combines with J gene TRBJ1-1; 8 nucleotides match TRBD1. Germline trimming cut 5 bases from V and 1 base from J; bases unmatched to any gene: 6. There are 15 residues in the CDR3. CDR1 is MDHEN and CDR2 is SYDVKM in the germline V gene. The CDR3 DNA reads TGTGCCAGCAGTGGGACAGGCCGGGGGAACACTGAAGCTTTCTTT. The encoded protein is CASSGTGRGNTEAFF.

The rearrangement joins TRBV4-1 to TRBJ2-3; possibly TRBD2 for D (6 bases). In germline, CDR1 is MGHRA, CDR2 YSYEKL. V lost 4 bases, J lost 2 bases, and 13 bases lay in between. The CDR3 sequence is 15 residues long. The CDR3 DNA sequence: TGCGCCAGCAGCCCGCCGGGACTTAACACAGATACGCAGTATTTT. It encodes CASSPPGLNTDTQYF.

This chain links TRBV5-6 with TRBJ1-2, with D possibly matching TRBD1 (5 bases). CDR3 length: 16 residues. V lost 0 bases and J 3 bases, leaving 15 bases between the germline ends. CDR1 and CDR2 (germline): SGHDT, YYEEEE. The chain's CDR3 is CASSLAPGGRDYGYTF. Written as DNA, the CDR3 is TGTGCCAGCAGCTTGGCCCCCGGGGGAAGGGACTATGGCTACACCTTC.